This TCR beta chain came from a study of blood T cells in healthy people across ages. This clonotype came up a few times. Antigen unknown. Each donor was a healthy Caucasian individual from Russia, aged 6 to 90. Study findings and constraints: Bulk PBMC profiling left naive and antigen-experienced comparisons inconclusive.

PCR was performed a second time for about 6 to 11 cycles using a sample-barcoded 5' primer and a J-beta primer mix. TCRdb itself ran the 5' RACE reads through MiXCR, one entry per CDR3 protein. The table shows 1.5 million to 2 million distinct CDR3 sequences, with around 42% occurring only once. The CDR3 has 16 amino acids. The germline V gene has CDR1 SGHKS and CDR2 YYEKEE (reference sequence). The trim removed 2 bases at V and 4 bases at J, leaving 8 bases unmatched. Source material: blood. The sequence derives from a human donor in good health. The V call is TRBV5-5, the J call TRBJ2-4; 8 bases are a match to TRBD2. For the CDR3, the DNA is TGTGCCAGCAGCTTTCCGGGGGGGGCCCGTAAAAACATTCAGTACTTC. It specifies CASSFPGGARKNIQYF.